This TCR beta chain appears in the sequencing data of a study of blood T cell repertoires in COVID-19. Study background: COVID-19 samples, acute and convalescent, were from the United States, Italy and Spain. The analysed material was cDNA or gDNA that came from T cells, B-cell-depleted T cells, or PBMCs.

Original analysis: Nucleated cell number was recorded as an estimate derived from reference gene primer amplification. Sequencing used immunoSEQ multiplex PCR; TCRdb keeps in-frame clones, though not all of them. The V and J calls and clone size are taken from that table; D and trimming were inferred from the DNA. Here the sample spans a few hundred thousand clones, more than 70% being singletons. Trimming left V 8 bases short and J 0 bases short, with 14 bases between. The CDR3 covers 15 residues. Germline values: CDR1 SGHAT, CDR2 FQNNGV. This clonotype originated in a woman between 45 and 65 years old with acute or convalescent COVID-19. The rearrangement uses TRBV11-2 and TRBJ2-1, with TRBD2 as a possible D gene (5 bases). Input material: peripheral blood. In nucleotides, the CDR3 is TGTGCCAGCGCACAAAGGACTCCCTCCTACAATGAGCAGTTCTTC. It codes for CASAQRTPSYNEQFF.